The T cell receptor (beta chain) under discussion was sequenced for a study of metastatic and nonmetastatic thyroid tumors. Overall study context: Samples came from malignant and benign thyroid patients, and repertoires were compared across blood and tumor or nodule tissue.

Trimming removed 10 bases from V and 5 bases from J, with 21 bases in between. The CDR3 is 14 residues long. Per the germline V gene, CDR1 is SGHRS and CDR2 is YFSETQ. Ahead of thyroid surgery, no patient had received treatment of any kind. A word on this clone: Its cognate antigen is unknown.

The authors' processing: The study built a papillary thyroid cancer distant-metastasis classifier from CDR3 differences across clinicopathological groups. TCRdb reanalyzed the PCR reads via MiXCR. The V and J calls follow TCRdb's processing rather than the paper's. Of about 24,000 clones listed, around 26% are singletons. The study, taken as a whole, reports: Benign nodules were reported to have significantly lower TCR beta diversity than malignant thyroid tumors, in blood and tumor.

The sample consisted of blood. The TCR sequence derives from a male donor with papillary thyroid cancer or a benign thyroid nodule (not recorded which). Some clones in this sample may be carry-over from other donors' samples. The rearrangement joins TRBV5-1 to TRBJ1-1; TRBD1 is a possible D gene (5 bases). Here the CDR3 reads CAGSTGTANTEAFF. The CDR3 DNA is TGCGCCGGTAGCACCGGGACGGCGAATACTGAAGCTTTCTTT.